Shown below are 27 T cell receptor beta chains from a single sample sequenced in a study of T cells in tumors after PD-1 blockade (dated by TCRdb to between 2018 and 2021). The library was made by the immunoSEQ multiplex PCR assay. Not all clones reach the TCRdb copy of this immuneACCESS table, which keeps in-frame sequences only. Checked studies attribute under half of the gap to unresolved V genes and leave the rest unexplained. The sample contains approximately 47,000 clones, 65% to 80% of them found a single time. Of the sample, about 9.3% is held by the ten largest clones. The sequencing here drew on PBMCs, taken before anti-PD-1 therapy. Receptors were obtained from a human donor with advanced basal cell or squamous cell carcinoma (not recorded which).

The chain recombines TRBV5-1 with TRBJ1-2; D may be TRBD1 (5 bases). This CDR3 comprises 14 residues. Trimming took 0 bases from V and 7 from J, leaving 13 bases between them. Germline values: CDR1 SGHRS, CDR2 YFSETQ. CDR3 coding DNA: TGCGCCAGCAGCTTGGTTCAGGGCCGGGGTGGCTACACCTTC. Its translation is CASSLVQGRGGYTF.

The V call is TRBV6-2 or TRBV6-3, the J call TRBJ2-1, with 9 bases matching TRBD2. Germline CDR1 and CDR2: MNHEY and SVGEGT. With 3 bases clipped from V and 0 bases from J, the junction kept 12 bases outside the gene matches. The CDR3 is 19 amino acids. The CDR3 coding sequence is TGTGCCAGCAGTTATATTAGCGGGAGAAGGAAAAGCTCCTACAATGAGCAGTTCTTC. Translating it yields CASSYISGRRKSSYNEQFF.

The chain links TRBV5-1 to TRBJ2-7; D may be TRBD1 (6 bases). Trimming took 3 bases from V and 0 from J, leaving 10 bases between them. There are 14 residues in the CDR3. Germline V gene data show CDR1 as SGHRS and CDR2 as YFSETQ. The CDR3 sequence: CASSSGHLSYEQYF. CDR3 DNA sequence: TGCGCCAGCAGCTCGGGACATCTCTCCTACGAGCAGTACTTC.

Comments on this clone: Without the conserved terminal phenylalanine or tryptophan, this CDR3 likely stems from a read error. The DNA is omitted, as the CDR3 cannot be located on it reliably, and the CDR3 follows TCRdb's listing. The chain has TRBV10-3 and TRBJ1-1; the D call TRBD1 from the table was never checked on the DNA. The CDR3 adds up to 14 amino acids, both ends counted. Germline loops: CDR1 ENHRY, CDR2 SYGVKD. The CDR3 protein is CAISEYLTDALFVN.

V is TRBV20-1 and J is TRBJ1-4, with TRBD1 identical over 8 bases. Germline CDR1 DFQATT, CDR2 SNEGSKA (reference sequence). Unmatched junction bases numbered 4, after V lost 3 bases and J lost 1 base. The CDR3 sequence is 15 residues long. The CDR3 protein is CSASRTGGTNEKLFF. The CDR3 DNA reads TGCAGTGCTAGTAGAACAGGGGGAACTAATGAAAAACTGTTTTTT.

This clone was seen a handful of times. The chain combines TRBV7-9 with TRBJ1-2, with D perhaps matching TRBD1 (6 bases). V was pared by 5 bases and J by 4 bases, with 8 bases between. CDR3 length: 12 residues. Germline V gene lookup returns CDR1 SEHNR and CDR2 FQNEAQ (reference sequence). CDR3 in DNA: TGTGCCAGCAGCCCGGACAGCTATGGCTACACCTTC. Translation gives CASSPDSYGYTF. Drawing the rest from reference TRBV7-9 and TRBJ1-2, the complete variable domain is DTGVSQNPRHKITKRGQNVTFRCDPISEHNRLYWYRQTLGQGPEFLTYFQNEAQLEKSRLLSDRFSAERPKGSFSTLEIQRTEQGDSAMYLCASSPDSYGYTFGSGTRLTVV.

This clone was recorded a few times. The rearrangement links TRBV19 to TRBJ2-1; D gene unclear. V lost 3 bases and J 7 bases, leaving 7 bases between the germline ends. This CDR3 comprises 12 residues. Germline V gene data show CDR1 as LNHDA and CDR2 as SQIVND (reference sequence). The CDR3 loop is CASSIGWNEQFF. The CDR3 DNA sequence: TGTGCCAGTAGTATCGGATGGAATGAGCAGTTCTTC.

The V and J genes are TRBV9 and TRBJ2-2; TRBD2 aligns across 7 bases. The CDR3 spans 18 residues. After removal of 0 bases from V and 6 bases from J, the junction contained 14 bases not matched to a gene. The germline V gene has CDR1 SGDLS and CDR2 YYNGEE. The CDR3 sequence: CASSVGLAERTRAGELFF. The CDR3 DNA follows: TGTGCCAGCAGCGTAGGTCTAGCGGAGCGCACGAGGGCCGGGGAGCTGTTTTTT. The full variable domain, rest sourced from reference TRBV9 and TRBJ2-2, is DSGVTQTPKHLITATGQRVTLRCSPRSGDLSVYWYQQSLDQGLQFLIQYYNGEERAKGNILERFSAQQFPDLHSELNLSSLELGDSALYFCASSVGLAERTRAGELFFGEGSRLTVL.

The chain is built from TRBV14 and TRBJ2-5; 13 positions match TRBD2. Germline trimming cut 9 bases from V and 4 bases from J; bases unmatched to any gene: 8. The CDR3 length is 15 residues. CDR1 is SGHDN, CDR2 FVKESK, per germline. The CDR3, as DNA: TGTGCCAGTGGCCGGACTAGCGGGAGTTTAGAGACCCAGTACTTC. It specifies CASGRTSGSLETQYF. The full variable domain, completed using reference TRBV14 and TRBJ2-5, is EAGVTQFPSHSVIEKGQTVTLRCDPISGHDNLYWYRRVMGKEIKFLLHFVKESKQDESGMPNNRFLAERTGGTYSTLKVQPAELEDSGVYFCASGRTSGSLETQYFGPGTRLLVL.

The V and J genes are TRBV5-1 and TRBJ2-7, with D perhaps TRBD2 (6 bases). The CDR3 spans 13 residues. V lost 2 bases, J lost 5 bases, and 11 bases lay in between. CDR1 SGHRS and CDR2 YFSETQ come from the germline V gene. The CDR3 sequence: CASSFRDFDEQYF. CDR3 nucleotide sequence: TGCGCCAGCAGCTTCCGGGACTTCGACGAGCAGTACTTC.

Only a few counts were recorded for this clone. This chain connects TRBV7-9 to TRBJ1-4, with D hard to call. Germline assignment: CDR1 SEHNR and CDR2 FQNEAQ (reference sequence). The CDR3 runs to 11 residues. V lost 1 base, J lost 10 bases, and 4 bases lay in between. CDR3 DNA sequence: TGTGCCAGCAGCTTAGGACCAAAACTGTTTTTT. Encoded protein: CASSLGPKLFF.

The rearrangement uses TRBV5-8 and TRBJ1-2; 7 bases are a match to TRBD1. The trim removed 5 bases at V and 4 bases at J, leaving 8 bases unmatched. The CDR3 loop spans 14 amino acids. Germline CDR1 and CDR2: SGHTS and YDEGEE. The CDR3 sequence: CASRSTGVLYGYTF. In nucleotides, the CDR3 is TGTGCCAGCAGATCTACAGGGGTCCTCTATGGCTACACCTTC.

The rearrangement links TRBV3-1 (or the pseudogene TRBV3-2) to TRBJ1-1; no definite D call. The CDR3 is 13 amino acids. V gave up 4 bases and J gave up 3 bases, with 9 bases separating them. Per the germline V gene, CDR1 is LGHDT and CDR2 is YNNKEL (reference sequence). CDR3 amino acids: CASSPLRDTEAFF. The CDR3 coding sequence is TGTGCCAGCAGCCCTCTTCGGGACACTGAAGCTTTCTTT.

The V and J genes are TRBV6-5 and TRBJ2-7; 8 bases match TRBD2. The V gene's germline CDR1 is MNHEY and CDR2 SVGAGI. The J segment lost 4 bases and the V segment lost 0 bases, leaving 8 bases of the junction unmatched. The CDR3 has 16 amino acids. CDR3 DNA: TGTGCCAGCAGTTACTCACGTGGCGGGGGGCTTTACGAGCAGTACTTC. Encoded protein: CASSYSRGGGLYEQYF.

The chain joins TRBV7-3 to TRBJ1-6; 10 nucleotides agree with TRBD1. Germline V gene lookup returns CDR1 SGHTA and CDR2 FQGTGA. The J segment lost 7 bases and the V segment lost 0 bases, leaving 3 bases of the junction unmatched. The CDR3 loop spans 16 amino acids. This CDR3 reads CASSLTSDRGNSPLHF. The CDR3 region has the DNA TGTGCCAGCAGCTTAACGTCGGACAGGGGGAATTCACCCCTCCACTTT.

This clone was observed once. The V call is TRBV2, the J call TRBJ2-7; maybe TRBD2 (6 bases). The germline gives CDR1 SNHLY, CDR2 FYNNEI. This CDR3 is built from 13 residues. V shed 3 bases and J shed 7 bases, with 13 bases lying between them. CDR3 in amino acids: CASSEGLALEQYF. In nucleotides, the CDR3 is TGTGCCAGCAGTGAGGGGCTAGCGCTAGAGCAGTACTTC.

V and J are TRBV14 and TRBJ1-2; no reliable D call. V lost 0 bases to trimming and J lost 4 bases, with 3 bases between them. This CDR3 spans 12 amino acids. Germline-derived CDR1 and CDR2 are SGHDN and FVKESK. The CDR3 loop is CASSQEAYGYTF. The CDR3 bases are TGTGCCAGCAGCCAAGAAGCCTATGGCTACACCTTC.

V is TRBV3-1 (or the pseudogene TRBV3-2) and J is TRBJ2-3, with a weak D call TRBD1 (6 bases). V was clipped by 6 bases and J by 7 bases, with 11 bases between them. The CDR3 runs to 12 residues. The germline V gene encodes CDR1 LGHDT and CDR2 YNNKEL (reference sequence). The CDR3 sequence: CASSQQGNTQYF. Written as DNA, the CDR3 is TGTGCCAGCAGTCAACAGGGAAATACGCAGTATTTT.

V and J are TRBV2 and TRBJ2-1, with TRBD2 identical over 9 bases. CDR3 size: 14 residues. V lost 7 bases to trimming and J lost 1 base; unmatched junction nucleotides: 2. Per germline, CDR1 SNHLY and CDR2 FYNNEI. CDR3 residues: CASKAGGSYNEQFF. The CDR3 nucleotides read TGTGCCAGCAAGGCGGGAGGGTCCTACAATGAGCAGTTCTTC.

This clone ranks as medium-sized. J is TRBJ1-3 and V is TRBV28; D gene unclear. The CDR3 length is 14 residues. Germline assignment: CDR1 MDHEN and CDR2 SYDVKM. V lost 6 bases and J 4 bases, leaving 13 bases between the germline ends. CDR3 DNA: TGTGCCAGCAGCGCAGACCCGGGGGGAAACACCATATATTTT. Translating it yields CASSADPGGNTIYF.

The CDR3, as DNA: TGCGCCAGCGGGGTACTAGCGGGAGTCGGGGTAAACATTCAGTACTTC. Translated, it gives CASGVLAGVGVNIQYF. The chain recombines TRBV10-1 with TRBJ2-4; TRBD2 matches 11 bases. The CDR3 sequence is 16 residues long. The germline gives CDR1 WNHNN, CDR2 SYGVQD (reference sequence). V was pared by 8 bases and J by 6 bases, with 12 bases of the junction left unmatched.

The rearrangement uses TRBV5-4 and TRBJ2-7; no firm D call. CDR1 and CDR2 (germline): SGHNT, YYREEE (reference sequence). The CDR3 is made up of 14 amino acids. V lost 4 bases and J 0 bases, leaving 11 bases between the germline ends. CDR3 sequence reads: CASSQGPSSYEQYF. DNA for the CDR3: TGTGCCAGCAGCCAAGGACCGAGCTCCTACGAGCAGTACTTC.

J is TRBJ1-4 and V is TRBV4-1; D call uncertain. The length of the CDR3 is 16 residues. Per germline, CDR1 MGHRA and CDR2 YSYEKL. Trimming pared 3 bases from V and 1 base from J, leaving 12 bases between. The CDR3 nucleotides read TGCGCCAGCAGCCAGCACCTCACCCAAACTAATGAAAAACTGTTTTTT. Protein: CASSQHLTQTNEKLFF.

The J gene is TRBJ2-3, the V gene TRBV27, with TRBD1 identical over 7 bases. In germline, CDR1 is MNHEY, CDR2 SMNVEV (reference sequence). V lost 6 bases, J lost 9 bases, and 12 bases stayed unmatched. CDR3 size: 14 residues. CDR3 loop: CASSQTGTVGTQYF. CDR3 nucleotides: TGTGCCAGCAGCCAAACCGGGACAGTGGGGACGCAGTATTTT.

This chain links TRBV5-5 with TRBJ2-7; 7 nucleotides align to TRBD2. The germline V gene encodes CDR1 SGHKS and CDR2 YYEKEE (reference sequence). The V segment lost 4 bases and the J segment 2 bases; nucleotides outside the gene matches: 6. The CDR3 runs to 14 residues. CDR3 in amino acids: CASSRIGGAYEQYF. In DNA, the CDR3 is TGTGCCAGCAGCCGGATTGGGGGGGCCTACGAGCAGTACTTC. The whole variable domain, filled in from reference TRBV5-5 and TRBJ2-7, reads DAGVTQSPTHLIKTRGQQVTLRCSPISGHKSVSWYQQVLGQGPQFIFQYYEKEERGRGNFPDRFSARQFPNYSSELNVNALLLGDSALYLCASSRIGGAYEQYFGPGTRLTVT.

This chain connects TRBV25-1 to TRBJ2-7; D may be TRBD1 (6 bases). Germline V gives CDR1 MGHDK, CDR2 SYGVNS. The CDR3 has 14 residues. V lost 4 bases and J lost 2, with 12 bases in between. CDR3 region: CASSAGQRAYEQYF. In DNA, the CDR3 is TGTGCCAGCAGTGCTGGACAGAGAGCCTACGAGCAGTACTTC.

The chain employs TRBV5-6 and TRBJ2-7; D remains unclear. From germline, CDR1 is SGHDT and CDR2 YYEEEE. CDR3 length equals 15 residues. V was pared by 2 bases and J by 2 bases, with 14 bases between. CDR3 in DNA: TGTGCCAGCAGCTTATATGCCAATGAAGCCTACGAGCAGTACTTC. It yields the protein CASSLYANEAYEQYF.